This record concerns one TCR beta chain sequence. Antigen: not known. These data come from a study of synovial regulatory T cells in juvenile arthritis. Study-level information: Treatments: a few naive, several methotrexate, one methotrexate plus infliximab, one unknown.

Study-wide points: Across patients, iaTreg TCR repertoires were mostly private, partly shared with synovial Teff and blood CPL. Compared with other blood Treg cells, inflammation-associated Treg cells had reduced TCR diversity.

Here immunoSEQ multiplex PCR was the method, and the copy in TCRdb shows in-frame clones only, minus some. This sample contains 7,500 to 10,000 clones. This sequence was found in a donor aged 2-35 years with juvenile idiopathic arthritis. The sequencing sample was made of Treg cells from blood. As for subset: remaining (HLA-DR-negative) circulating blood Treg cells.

This CDR3 is CASSRVGGKQYF. The V and J genes are TRBV28 and TRBJ2-7; TCRdb picks TRBD2, but there is no DNA to check that call. CDR1 is MDHEN and CDR2 is SYDVKM in the germline V gene. The CDR3 is 12 residues long. DNA is not recorded here.